This T cell receptor (beta chain) originates from a study of T cell changes during pregnancy in multiple sclerosis. Sequencing used immunoSEQ multiplex PCR; TCRdb keeps in-frame clones, though not all of them. The sample has tens of thousands of clones; around 93% are singletons. CDR1 and CDR2 (germline): SGDLS, YYNGEE. The CDR3 sequence is 16 residues long. Losses at the gene ends were 3 bases for V and 12 bases for J; bases not matched to a gene: 16. The clonotype comes from a female donor with multiple sclerosis, enrolled in a pregnancy study. This specimen was CD8+ T cells from peripheral blood mononuclear cells, taken in the second trimester of pregnancy. The chain combines TRBV9 with TRBJ2-1; 9 bases fit TRBD2. CDR3 loop: CASSAPGLASPSAQFF. For the CDR3, the DNA is TGTGCCAGCAGCGCTCCGGGACTAGCCTCCCCCAGCGCGCAGTTCTTC.